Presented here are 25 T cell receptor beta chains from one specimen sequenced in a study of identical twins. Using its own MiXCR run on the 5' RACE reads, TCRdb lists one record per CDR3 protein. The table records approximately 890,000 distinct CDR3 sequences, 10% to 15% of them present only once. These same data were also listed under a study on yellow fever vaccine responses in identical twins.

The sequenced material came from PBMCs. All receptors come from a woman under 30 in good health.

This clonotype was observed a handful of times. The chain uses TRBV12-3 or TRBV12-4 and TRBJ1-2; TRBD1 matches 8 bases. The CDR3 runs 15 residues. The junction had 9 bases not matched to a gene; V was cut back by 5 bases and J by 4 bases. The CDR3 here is CASSLLAGGIYGYTF. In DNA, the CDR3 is TGTGCCAGCAGTCTTCTGGCAGGGGGCATCTATGGCTACACCTTC.

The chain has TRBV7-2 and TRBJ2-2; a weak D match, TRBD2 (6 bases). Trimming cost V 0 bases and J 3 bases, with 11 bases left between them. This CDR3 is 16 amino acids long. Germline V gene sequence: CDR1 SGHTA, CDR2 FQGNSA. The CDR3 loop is CASSLAVAAYTGELFF. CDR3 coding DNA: TGTGCCAGCAGCTTAGCGGTAGCGGCTTACACCGGGGAGCTGTTTTTT.

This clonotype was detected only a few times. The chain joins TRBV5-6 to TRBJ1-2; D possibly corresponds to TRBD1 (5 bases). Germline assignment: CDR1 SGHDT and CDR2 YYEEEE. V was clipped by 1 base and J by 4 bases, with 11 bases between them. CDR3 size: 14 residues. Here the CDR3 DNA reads TGTGCCAGCAGCTTGAAGGGGAATTCCTATGGCTACACCTTC. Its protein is CASSLKGNSYGYTF.

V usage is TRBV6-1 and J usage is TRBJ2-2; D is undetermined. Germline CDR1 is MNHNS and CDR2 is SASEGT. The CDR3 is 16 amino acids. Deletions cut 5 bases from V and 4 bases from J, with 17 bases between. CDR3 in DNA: TGTGCCAGCAGTATCCAAGGTTGGGTACCCACCGGGGAGCTGTTTTTT. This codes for CASSIQGWVPTGELFF.

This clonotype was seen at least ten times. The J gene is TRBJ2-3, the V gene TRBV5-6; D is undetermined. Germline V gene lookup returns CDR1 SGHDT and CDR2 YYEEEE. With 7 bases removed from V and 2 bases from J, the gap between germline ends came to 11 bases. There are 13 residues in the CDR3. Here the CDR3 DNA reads TGTGCCAGCCGACATTGGGACACAGATACGCAGTATTTT. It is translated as CASRHWDTDTQYF.

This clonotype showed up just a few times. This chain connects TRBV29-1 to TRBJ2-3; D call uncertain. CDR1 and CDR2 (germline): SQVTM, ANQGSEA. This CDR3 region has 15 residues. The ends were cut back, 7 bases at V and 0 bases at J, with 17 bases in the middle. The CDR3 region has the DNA TGCAGCGGAATAACCCCACCGACTAGCACAGATACGCAGTATTTT. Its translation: CSGITPPTSTDTQYF.

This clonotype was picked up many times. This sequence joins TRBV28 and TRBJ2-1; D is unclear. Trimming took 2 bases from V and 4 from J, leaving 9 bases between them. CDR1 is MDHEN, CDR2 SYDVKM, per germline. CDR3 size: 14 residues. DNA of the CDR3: TGTGCCAGCAGTTTAGTGCGAGAATACAATGAGCAGTTCTTC. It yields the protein CASSLVREYNEQFF.

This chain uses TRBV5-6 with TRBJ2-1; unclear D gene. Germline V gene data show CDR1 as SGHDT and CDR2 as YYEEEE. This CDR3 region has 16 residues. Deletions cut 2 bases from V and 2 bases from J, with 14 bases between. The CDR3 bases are TGTGCCAGCAGCTTTTATCCGGGTGGGGCCTACAATGAGCAGTTCTTC. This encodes CASSFYPGGAYNEQFF.

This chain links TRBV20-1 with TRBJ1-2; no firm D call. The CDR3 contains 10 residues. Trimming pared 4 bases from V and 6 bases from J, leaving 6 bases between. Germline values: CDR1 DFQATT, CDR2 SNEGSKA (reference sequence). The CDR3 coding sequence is TGCAGTGCTAAGGAAAATGGCTACACCTTC. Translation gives CSAKENGYTF.

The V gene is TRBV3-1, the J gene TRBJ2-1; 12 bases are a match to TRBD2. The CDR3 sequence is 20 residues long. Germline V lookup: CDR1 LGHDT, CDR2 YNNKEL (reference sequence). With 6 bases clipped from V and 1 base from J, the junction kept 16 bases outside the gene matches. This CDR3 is CASSTTRGLAGPGSYNEQFF. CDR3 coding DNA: TGTGCCAGCAGTACTACACGGGGACTAGCGGGTCCTGGGTCCTACAATGAGCAGTTCTTC.

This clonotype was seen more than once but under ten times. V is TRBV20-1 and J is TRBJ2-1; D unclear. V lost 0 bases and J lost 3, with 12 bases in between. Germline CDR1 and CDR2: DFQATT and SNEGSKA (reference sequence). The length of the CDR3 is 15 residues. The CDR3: CSARDTPGGYNEQFF. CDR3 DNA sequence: TGCAGTGCTAGAGATACCCCCGGTGGCTACAATGAGCAGTTCTTC.

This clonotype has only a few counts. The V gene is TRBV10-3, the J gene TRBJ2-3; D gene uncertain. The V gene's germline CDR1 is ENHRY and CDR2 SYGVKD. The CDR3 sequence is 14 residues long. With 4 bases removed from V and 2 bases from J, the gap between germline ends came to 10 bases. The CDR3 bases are TGTGCCATCAGTGGGGTGGGTAACACAGATACGCAGTATTTT. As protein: CAISGVGNTDTQYF.

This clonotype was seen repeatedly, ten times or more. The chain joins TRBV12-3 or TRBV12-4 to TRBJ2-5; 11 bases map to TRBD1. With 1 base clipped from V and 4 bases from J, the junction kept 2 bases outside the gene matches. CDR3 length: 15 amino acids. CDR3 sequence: CASSLGTGGLETQYF. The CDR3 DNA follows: TGTGCCAGCAGTTTAGGGACAGGGGGCCTAGAGACCCAGTACTTC.

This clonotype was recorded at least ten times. Written as DNA, the CDR3 is TGTGCCAGTTTCGGCACCGGGGAGCTGTTTTTT. Translated, it gives CASFGTGELFF. The chain employs TRBV7-9 and TRBJ2-2; D gene unclear. V was cut by 9 bases and J by 4 bases, with 6 bases left in between. The CDR3 has 11 amino acids. The germline gives CDR1 SEHNR, CDR2 FQNEAQ (reference sequence).

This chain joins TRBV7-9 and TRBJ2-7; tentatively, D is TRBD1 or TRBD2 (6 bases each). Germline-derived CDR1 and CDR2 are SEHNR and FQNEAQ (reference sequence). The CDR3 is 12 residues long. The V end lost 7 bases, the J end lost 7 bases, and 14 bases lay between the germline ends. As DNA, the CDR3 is TGTGCCAGCACCTCGGGGGCGGGTGAGCAGTACGTC. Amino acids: CASTSGAGEQYV.

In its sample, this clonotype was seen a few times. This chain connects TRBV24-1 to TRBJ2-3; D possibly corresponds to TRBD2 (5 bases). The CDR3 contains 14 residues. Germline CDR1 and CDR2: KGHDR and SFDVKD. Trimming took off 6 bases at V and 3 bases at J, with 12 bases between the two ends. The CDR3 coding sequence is TGTGCCACCAGTAGCGGTCGGAAGACAGATACGCAGTATTTT. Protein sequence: CATSSGRKTDTQYF.

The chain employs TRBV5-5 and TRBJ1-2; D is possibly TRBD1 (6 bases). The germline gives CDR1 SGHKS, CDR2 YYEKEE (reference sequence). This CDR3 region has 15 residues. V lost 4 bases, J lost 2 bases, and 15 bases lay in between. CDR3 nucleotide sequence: TGTGCCAGCAGCAAACCCGGGACATTGAACTATGGCTACACCTTC. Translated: CASSKPGTLNYGYTF.

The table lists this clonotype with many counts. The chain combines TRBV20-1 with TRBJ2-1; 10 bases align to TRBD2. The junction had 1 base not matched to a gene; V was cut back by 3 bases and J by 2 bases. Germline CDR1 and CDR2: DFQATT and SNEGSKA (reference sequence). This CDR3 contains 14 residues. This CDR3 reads CSARTSGPYNEQFF. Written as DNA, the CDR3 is TGCAGTGCTAGGACTAGCGGGCCCTACAATGAGCAGTTCTTC.

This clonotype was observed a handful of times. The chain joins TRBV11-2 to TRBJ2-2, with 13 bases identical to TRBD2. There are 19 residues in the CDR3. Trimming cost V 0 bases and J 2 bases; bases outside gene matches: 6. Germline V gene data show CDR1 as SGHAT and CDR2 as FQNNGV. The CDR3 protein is CASSLERGLAGTNTGELFF. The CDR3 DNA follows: TGTGCCAGCAGCTTAGAGCGGGGACTAGCGGGGACAAACACCGGGGAGCTGTTTTTT.

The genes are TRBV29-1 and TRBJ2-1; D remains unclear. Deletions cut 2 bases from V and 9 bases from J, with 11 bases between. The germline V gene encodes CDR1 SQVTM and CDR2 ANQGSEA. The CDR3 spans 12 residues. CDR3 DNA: TGCAGCGTTGAATTAAGCGCCCGTGAGCAGTTCTTC. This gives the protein CSVELSAREQFF.

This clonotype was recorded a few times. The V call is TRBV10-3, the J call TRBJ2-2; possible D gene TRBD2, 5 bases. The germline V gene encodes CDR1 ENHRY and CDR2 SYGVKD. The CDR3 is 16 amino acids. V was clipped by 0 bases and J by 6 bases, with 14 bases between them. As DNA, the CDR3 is TGTGCCATCAGTGAGTCTGTAAAGAGGGCGGCCGGGGAGCTGTTTTTT. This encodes CAISESVKRAAGELFF.

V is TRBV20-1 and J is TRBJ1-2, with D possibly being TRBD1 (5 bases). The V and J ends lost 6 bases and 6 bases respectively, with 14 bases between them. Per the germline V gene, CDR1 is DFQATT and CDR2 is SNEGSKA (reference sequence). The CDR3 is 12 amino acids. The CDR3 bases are TGCAGTGCCACATCACAGGAAAATGGCTACACCTTC. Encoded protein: CSATSQENGYTF.

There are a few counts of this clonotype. CDR3 nucleotide sequence: TGTGCCAGCAGTTTAAGACGGGAGGAAGCTTTCTTT. Translation: CASSLRREEAFF. V gene TRBV28 combines with J gene TRBJ1-1; D unresolved. Trimming cost V 2 bases and J 8 bases, with 9 bases left between them. The CDR3 length is 12 residues. Germline assignment: CDR1 MDHEN and CDR2 SYDVKM.

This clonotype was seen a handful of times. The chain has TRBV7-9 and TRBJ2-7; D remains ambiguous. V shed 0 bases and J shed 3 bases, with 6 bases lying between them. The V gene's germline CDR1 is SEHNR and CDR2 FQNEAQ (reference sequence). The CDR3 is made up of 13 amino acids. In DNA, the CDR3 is TGTGCCAGCAGCTTAGCGCCGATCTACGAGCAGTACGTC. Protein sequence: CASSLAPIYEQYV.

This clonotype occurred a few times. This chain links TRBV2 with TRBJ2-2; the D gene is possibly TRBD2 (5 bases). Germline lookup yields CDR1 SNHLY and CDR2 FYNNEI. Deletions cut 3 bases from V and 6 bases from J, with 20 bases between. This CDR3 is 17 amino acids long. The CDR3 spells CASSENLVGVVPGELFF. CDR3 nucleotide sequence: TGTGCCAGCAGTGAGAACTTGGTGGGAGTGGTACCCGGGGAGCTGTTTTTT.